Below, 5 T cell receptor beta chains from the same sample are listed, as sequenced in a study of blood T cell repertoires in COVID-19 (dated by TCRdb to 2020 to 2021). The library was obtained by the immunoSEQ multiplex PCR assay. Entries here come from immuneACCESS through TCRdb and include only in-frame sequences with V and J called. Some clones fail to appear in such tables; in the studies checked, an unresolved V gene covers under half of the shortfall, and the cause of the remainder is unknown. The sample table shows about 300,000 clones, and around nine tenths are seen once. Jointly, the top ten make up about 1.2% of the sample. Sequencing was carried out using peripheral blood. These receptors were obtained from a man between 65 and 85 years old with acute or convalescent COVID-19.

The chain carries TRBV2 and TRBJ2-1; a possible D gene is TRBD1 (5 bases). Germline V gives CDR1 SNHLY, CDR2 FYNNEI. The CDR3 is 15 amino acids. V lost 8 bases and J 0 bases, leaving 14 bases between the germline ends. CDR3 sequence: CASARQISSYNEQFF. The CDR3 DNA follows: TGTGCCAGCGCCCGACAGATCAGCTCCTACAATGAGCAGTTCTTC.

CDR3 amino acids: CASSPEPTLAGANTQYF. For the CDR3, the DNA is TGCGCCAGCAGCCCAGAACCTACCCTAGCGGGAGCAAATACGCAGTATTTT. J is TRBJ2-3 and V is TRBV4-1; 10 bases agree with TRBD2. There are 17 residues in the CDR3. With V trimmed by 4 bases and J by 7 bases, 14 bases remained unmatched. The germline V gene encodes CDR1 MGHRA and CDR2 YSYEKL.

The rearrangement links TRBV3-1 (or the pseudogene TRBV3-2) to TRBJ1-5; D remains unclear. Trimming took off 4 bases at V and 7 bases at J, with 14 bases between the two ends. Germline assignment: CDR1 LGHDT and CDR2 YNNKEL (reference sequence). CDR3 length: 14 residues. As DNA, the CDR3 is TGTGCCAGCAGCCCCAGCCACAGCTTCCAGCCCCAGCATTTT. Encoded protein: CASSPSHSFQPQHF.

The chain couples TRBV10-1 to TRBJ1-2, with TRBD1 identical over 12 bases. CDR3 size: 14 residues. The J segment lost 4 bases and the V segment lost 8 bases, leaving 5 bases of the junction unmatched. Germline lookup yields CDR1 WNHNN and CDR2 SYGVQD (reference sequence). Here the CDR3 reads CASRGTGGGYGYTF. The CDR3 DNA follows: TGCGCCAGCCGTGGGACAGGGGGCGGCTATGGCTACACCTTC.

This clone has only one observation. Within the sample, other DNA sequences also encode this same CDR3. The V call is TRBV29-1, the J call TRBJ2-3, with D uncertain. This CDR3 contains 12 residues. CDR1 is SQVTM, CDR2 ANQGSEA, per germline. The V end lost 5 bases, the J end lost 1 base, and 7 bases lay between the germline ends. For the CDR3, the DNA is TGCAGCGTTCGGCAGGGCACAGATACGCAGTATTTT. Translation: CSVRQGTDTQYF.